These 9 T cell receptor beta chains share one sample of origin, sequenced in a study of shared clonotypes between healthy human individuals. Sequencing used immunoSEQ multiplex PCR; TCRdb keeps in-frame clones, though not all of them. Of 2 million to 2.5 million clones listed, more than 85% are singletons. Sample: naive CD4+ T cells from PBMCs. Noted subset: CD45RA+ positively selected. The receptor set was obtained from a young man in good health. Some clones in this sample may be carry-over from other donors' samples.

The V and J genes are TRBV28 and TRBJ2-7; 9 nucleotides align to TRBD2. CDR3 size: 15 residues. Germline V lookup: CDR1 MDHEN, CDR2 SYDVKM. The J segment lost 0 bases and the V segment lost 6 bases, leaving 6 bases of the junction unmatched. In DNA, the CDR3 is TGTGCCAGCAGCCACTATAGCGGGAGCTCCTACGAGCAGTACTTC. Its protein is CASSHYSGSSYEQYF.

This chain uses TRBV20-1 with TRBJ2-7; no reliable D call. The germline CDR1 and CDR2 sequences are DFQATT and SNEGSKA (reference sequence). V was shortened by 2 bases and J by 5 bases, with 7 bases between the two germline ends. This CDR3 is built from 11 residues. This CDR3 reads CSARREHEQYF. The DNA for the CDR3 is TGCAGTGCTAGAAGAGAGCACGAGCAGTACTTC.

The CDR3 nucleotides read TGTGCCAGCTCACCCCAGGGGGCGGCGAGCAATCAGCCCCAGCATTTT. It encodes CASSPQGAASNQPQHF. J is TRBJ1-5 and V is TRBV18, with 8 positions matching TRBD1. Germline V CDR1 and CDR2: KGHSH, LQKENI. Germline trimming cut 3 bases from V and 1 base from J; bases unmatched to any gene: 5. CDR3 length equals 16 residues.

This clone was counted once. CDR3: CASSLTRQGVEETQYF. The CDR3 region has the DNA TGTGCCAGCAGCTTAACCCGGCAGGGAGTGGAAGAGACCCAGTACTTC. This chain connects TRBV7-3 to TRBJ2-5; the D call may be TRBD1 or TRBD2 (5 bases each). The V gene lost 0 bases and the J gene lost 3 bases, with 14 bases spanning the gap. Germline CDR1 SGHTA, CDR2 FQGTGA. There are 16 residues in the CDR3.

The chain has TRBV9 and TRBJ2-7; the match to TRBD2 covers 13 bases. Germline V CDR1 and CDR2: SGDLS, YYNGEE. The V gene end was trimmed by 1 base and the J gene end by 6 bases; junction bases not matched to a gene: 7. The CDR3 has 16 residues. The chain's CDR3 is CASSVTGLAGASEQYF. The CDR3 nucleotides read TGTGCCAGCAGCGTAACAGGACTAGCGGGAGCTAGCGAGCAGTACTTC.

The chain couples TRBV28 to TRBJ2-7, with D possibly matching TRBD1 (6 bases). V lost 5 bases and J lost 2, with 22 bases in between. There are 17 residues in the CDR3. In germline, CDR1 is MDHEN, CDR2 SYDVKM. The CDR3 spells CASSRGRYRAWAYEQYF. The DNA for the CDR3 is TGTGCCAGCAGTCGCGGCCGCTACAGGGCTTGGGCCTACGAGCAGTACTTC.

The CDR3 nucleotides read TGTGCCAGCTCACCACCGGATCGATTTGGGCAGCCCCAGCATTTT. Its translation: CASSPPDRFGQPQHF. J is TRBJ1-5 and V is TRBV18; no definite D call. The germline V gene has CDR1 KGHSH and CDR2 LQKENI. This CDR3 is 15 amino acids long. V lost 0 bases, J lost 7 bases, and 13 bases lay in between.

V usage is TRBV28 and J usage is TRBJ2-7, with D unresolved. CDR1 and CDR2 from the germline V gene are MDHEN and SYDVKM. The CDR3 is 14 amino acids. The V end was cut by 2 bases, the J end by 0 bases, with 8 bases between. CDR3: CASSLARSSYEQYF. CDR3 nucleotide sequence: TGTGCCAGCAGTTTAGCCAGGAGCTCCTACGAGCAGTACTTC.

The genes are TRBV2 and TRBJ2-2; 10 bases are a match to TRBD1. The V and J ends lost 6 bases and 5 bases, in that order; junction bases with no gene match: 9. The germline V gene has CDR1 SNHLY and CDR2 FYNNEI. The CDR3 runs to 16 residues. CDR3 loop: CASRQSGTGVTGELFF. The CDR3 DNA follows: TGTGCCAGCAGACAATCCGGGACAGGGGTAACCGGGGAGCTGTTTTTT. Full variable domain (missing parts from reference TRBV2 and TRBJ2-2): EPEVTQTPSHQVTQMGQEVILRCVPISNHLYFYWYRQILGQKVEFLVSFYNNEISEKSEIFDDQFSVERPDGSNFTLKIRSTKLEDSAMYFCASRQSGTGVTGELFFGEGSRLTVL.